The 31 T cell receptor beta chains reported below all come from one sample, sequenced in a study of Graves' ophthalmopathy and Graves' hyperthyroidism. RNA transcripts were the template, and TCR beta CDR3 regions were amplified from them. HTBI primers served in a first-round RT-PCR, which a second-round multiplex PCR followed. One entry per CDR3 protein results from TCRdb running MiXCR on the multiplex PCR reads. The repertoire holds 300,000 to 350,000 distinct CDR3 sequences, with around a sixth as singletons. The sequenced sample was peripheral blood. Receptors originate from an adult man with Graves' ophthalmopathy.

At least ten counts were recorded for this clonotype. The chain links TRBV7-9 to TRBJ2-7; a possible D gene is TRBD2 (7 bases). CDR1 is SEHNR and CDR2 is FQNEAQ in the germline V gene (reference sequence). The CDR3 runs 16 residues. Between the trimmed V and J ends, which lost 5 bases and 2 bases, there was a span of 19 bases. The CDR3 region is CASSPPLGGGPYEQYF. DNA for the CDR3: TGTGCCAGCAGCCCACCCCTAGGGGGGGGACCCTACGAGCAGTACTTC.

This clonotype was observed at least ten times. The CDR3 here is CASSDQGPSAETQYF. As DNA, the CDR3 is TGTGCCAGCAGCGACCAGGGTCCTAGTGCGGAGACCCAGTACTTC. The rearrangement links TRBV7-8 to TRBJ2-5; TRBD1 is a possible D gene (5 bases). Germline values: CDR1 SGHVS, CDR2 FQNEAQ. V dropped 5 bases and J dropped 5 bases, with 18 bases sitting between them. The CDR3 sequence is 15 residues long.

This clonotype was counted ten times or more. The chain combines TRBV24-1 with TRBJ2-2; 7 nucleotides match TRBD1. Germline-derived CDR1 and CDR2 are KGHDR and SFDVKD. Unmatched junction bases numbered 4, after V lost 4 bases and J lost 6 bases. This CDR3 contains 14 residues. The CDR3 sequence: CATSEPGTAGELFF. DNA for the CDR3: TGTGCCACCAGTGAGCCCGGGACAGCCGGGGAGCTGTTTTTT.

This clonotype was recorded many times. V gene TRBV19 combines with J gene TRBJ1-2, with D tentatively TRBD1 (5 bases). Trimming left V 5 bases short and J 4 bases short, with 23 bases between. Germline values: CDR1 LNHDA, CDR2 SQIVND (reference sequence). The CDR3 is made up of 17 amino acids. The CDR3 DNA is TGTGCCAGTAGTTTACGGGACGGCCAGCCGGAACTCTATGGCTACACCTTC. Its translation: CASSLRDGQPELYGYTF.

Of note for this clonotype: One junction end does not reproduce the germline sequence, and a read error may be involved. The rearrangement uses TRBV7-2 and TRBJ2-7; maybe TRBD1 (6 bases). CDR3 size: 12 residues. Germline V lookup: CDR1 SGHTA, CDR2 FQGNSA. CDR3 amino acids: CASSEVGGEQYF. The CDR3 DNA reads as TGCGCCAGCAGTGAAGTAGGGGGCGAGCAGTACTTC.

This clonotype showed up many times. The rearrangement links TRBV10-3 to TRBJ1-6, with D possibly TRBD1 on 6 matching bases. The CDR3 covers 13 residues. Trimming removed 9 bases from V and 0 bases from J, with 6 bases in between. Germline V gene lookup returns CDR1 ENHRY and CDR2 SYGVKD. The CDR3 bases are TGTGCCATACAGGGCTCCTATAATTCACCCCTCCACTTT. Protein: CAIQGSYNSPLHF.

The table lists this clonotype with many counts. The rearrangement joins TRBV19 to TRBJ1-2; D might be TRBD1 (5 bases). Germline V gene data show CDR1 as LNHDA and CDR2 as SQIVND (reference sequence). V was pared by 6 bases and J by 8 bases, with 13 bases between. The CDR3 is 12 residues long. In DNA form, the CDR3 reads TGTGCCAGTAGCGATTCAGGGAGCGGCTACACCTTC. Protein sequence: CASSDSGSGYTF.

This clonotype was observed at least ten times. The V call is TRBV7-8, the J call TRBJ2-5; D unresolved. Germline assignment: CDR1 SGHVS and CDR2 FQNEAQ. CDR3 size: 15 residues. Between the trimmed V and J ends, which lost 2 bases and 2 bases, there was a span of 12 bases. CDR3: CASSLLAPLQETQYF. The CDR3 coding sequence is TGTGCCAGCAGCTTATTGGCACCGTTGCAAGAGACCCAGTACTTC.

This clonotype was counted many times. V gene TRBV2 combines with J gene TRBJ2-1, with TRBD2 identical over 9 bases. V dropped 6 bases and J dropped 5; count of bases not matched to a gene: 8. The germline V gene encodes CDR1 SNHLY and CDR2 FYNNEI. This CDR3 is 15 amino acids long. CDR3 loop: CASRVGLAGNNEQFF. DNA of the CDR3: TGTGCCAGCAGGGTGGGGCTAGCGGGGAACAATGAGCAGTTCTTC.

This clonotype was counted ten times or more. J is TRBJ2-5 and V is TRBV20-1; D gene uncertain. Germline values: CDR1 DFQATT, CDR2 SNEGSKA (reference sequence). The CDR3 is made up of 12 amino acids. Trimming removed 0 bases at V and 5 bases at J, with 7 bases between. The DNA for the CDR3 is TGCAGTGCTAGAGAAGTCTTGGAGACCCAGTACTTC. Protein product: CSAREVLETQYF.

This clonotype showed up many times. This chain links TRBV20-1 with TRBJ2-3, with TRBD2 identical over 8 bases. The germline gives CDR1 DFQATT, CDR2 SNEGSKA (reference sequence). With V trimmed by 6 bases and J by 2 bases, 4 bases remained unmatched. This CDR3 spans 13 amino acids. The CDR3 DNA reads TGCAGTGCCCCCGGACTAGCCACAGATACGCAGTATTTT. Translation: CSAPGLATDTQYF.

This clonotype came up once. V is TRBV20-1 and J is TRBJ2-7, with 14 bases lining up with TRBD2. With V trimmed by 6 bases and J by 0 bases, 10 bases remained unmatched. The CDR3 sequence is 17 residues long. Germline V gives CDR1 DFQATT, CDR2 SNEGSKA (reference sequence). The DNA of the CDR3 is TGCAGTGCACTGACTAGCGGGAGGGTCTCCAGCTCCTACGAGCAGTACTTC. Translating it yields CSALTSGRVSSSYEQYF.

The rearrangement joins TRBV6-1 to TRBJ1-2, with D perhaps matching TRBD1 (5 bases). V lost 6 bases to trimming and J lost 3 bases, with 17 bases between them. The CDR3 contains 15 residues. CDR1 MNHNS and CDR2 SASEGT come from the germline V gene. DNA of the CDR3: TGTGCCAGCAGGAGCCGGGGCCCCTCGGACTATGGCTACACCTTC. It specifies CASRSRGPSDYGYTF.

This clonotype appeared many times. This chain connects TRBV30 to TRBJ1-1; D remains ambiguous. In germline, CDR1 is GTSNPN, CDR2 SVGIG (reference sequence). The V and J ends lost 4 bases and 2 bases respectively, with 14 bases between them. CDR3 size: 14 residues. CDR3 in amino acids: CAWIRAQKNTEAFF. CDR3 in DNA: TGTGCCTGGATACGGGCCCAAAAAAACACTGAAGCTTTCTTT.

The table lists this clonotype with many counts. V gene TRBV10-3 combines with J gene TRBJ2-7, with 14 bases identical to TRBD2. This CDR3 is built from 16 residues. Germline CDR1 ENHRY, CDR2 SYGVKD. J was trimmed by 3 bases and V by 5 bases; bases with no gene match: 6. The CDR3 DNA reads TGTGCCATCAGTCCTTTAGGGACTAGCGGGAGCTACGAGCAGTACTTC. Its protein product is CAISPLGTSGSYEQYF.

Ten or more counts support this clonotype. The chain carries TRBV27 and TRBJ1-1; TRBD1 aligns across 8 bases. CDR1 MNHEY and CDR2 SMNVEV come from the germline V gene (reference sequence). Trimming cost V 5 bases and J 4 bases; bases outside gene matches: 6. This CDR3 has 14 residues. The CDR3 is CASSRQGRGTEAFF. The CDR3 DNA reads TGTGCCAGCAGTAGACAGGGGAGGGGCACTGAAGCTTTCTTT.

This clonotype was detected many times. This chain joins TRBV24-1 and TRBJ2-5; tentative D call: TRBD2 (6 bases). The V gene's germline CDR1 is KGHDR and CDR2 SFDVKD. The length of the CDR3 is 14 residues. Trimming stripped 6 bases from V and 0 bases from J, with 10 bases between. This chain's CDR3 is CATSISGNQETQYF. The CDR3 nucleotides read TGTGCCACCAGTATTAGCGGCAACCAAGAGACCCAGTACTTC.

This clonotype has at least ten counts. V gene TRBV19 combines with J gene TRBJ1-6, with D perhaps TRBD1 (5 bases). The CDR3 is 15 residues long. Per the germline V gene, CDR1 is LNHDA and CDR2 is SQIVND (reference sequence). With 4 bases removed from V and 6 bases from J, the gap between germline ends came to 13 bases. CDR3 nucleotides: TGTGCCAGTAGTACCCCGGGACGGAGTAATTCACCCCTCCACTTT. Protein product: CASSTPGRSNSPLHF.

The chain uses TRBV7-2 and TRBJ1-2; tentatively, D is TRBD1 (5 bases). Germline V gene sequence: CDR1 SGHTA, CDR2 FQGNSA. This CDR3 spans 14 amino acids. V was clipped by 4 bases and J by 2 bases, with 11 bases between them. The CDR3 DNA follows: TGTGCCAGCAGCTCGAAGGGACCAAACTATGGCTACACCTTC. Its translation is CASSSKGPNYGYTF. Full variable domain (outside the CDR3, taken from reference TRBV7-2 and TRBJ1-2): GAGVSQSPSNKVTEKGKDVELRCDPISGHTALYWYRQSLGQGLEFLIYFQGNSAPDKSGLPSDRFSAERTGGSVSTLTIQRTQQEDSAVYLCASSSKGPNYGYTFGSGTRLTVV.

Regarding this clonotype: A junction end diverges from the germline sequence, so it may reflect a read error. The chain couples TRBV6-2 or TRBV6-3 to TRBJ1-5; D not certain. The CDR3 covers 13 residues. Germline V lookup: CDR1 MNHEY, CDR2 SVGEGT. The CDR3 nucleotides are TGTGCCGGCAGCGGCAGTACAAATCAGCCCCAGCATTTT. It is translated as CAGSGSTNQPQHF.

This clonotype was counted many times. The chain has TRBV7-2 and TRBJ1-2, with unresolved D. This CDR3 region has 14 residues. The germline V and J ends were trimmed by 4 bases and 7 bases, with 16 bases remaining between them. In germline, CDR1 is SGHTA, CDR2 FQGNSA. Written as DNA, the CDR3 is TGTGCCAGCAGCTCGACGACTCTGCGAGGTGGCTACACCTTC. It translates to CASSSTTLRGGYTF.

The chain has TRBV28 and TRBJ1-5; the D gene is possibly TRBD1 (5 bases). This CDR3 is built from 13 residues. V lost 7 bases and J lost 4, with 11 bases in between. Germline CDR1 is MDHEN and CDR2 is SYDVKM. The CDR3, as DNA: TGTGCCAGCACACCAGGGTTGAATCAGCCCCAGCATTTT. Its translation is CASTPGLNQPQHF. The whole variable domain, remainder taken from reference TRBV28 and TRBJ1-5, is DVKVTQSSRYLVKRTGEKVFLECVQDMDHENMFWYRQDPGLGLRLIYFSYDVKMKEKGDIPEGYSVSREKKERFSLILESASTNQTSMYLCASTPGLNQPQHFGDGTRLSIL.

This clonotype was seen ten or more times. This chain joins TRBV10-3 and TRBJ1-2, with 7 bases fitting TRBD1. This CDR3 spans 12 amino acids. V shed 10 bases, J shed 7 bases, and the junction held 9 bases outside the gene matches. The germline CDR1 and CDR2 sequences are ENHRY and SYGVKD. For the CDR3, the DNA is TGTGCCAACGGACAGGCGAGGGGTGGCTACACCTTC. Translating gives CANGQARGGYTF.

This chain uses TRBV7-8 with TRBJ2-7; TRBD2 aligns across 10 bases. CDR1 and CDR2 from the germline V gene are SGHVS and FQNEAQ. The CDR3 contains 14 residues. The V segment lost 5 bases and the J segment 2 bases; nucleotides outside the gene matches: 3. The CDR3 region is CASSPTSGTYEQYF. CDR3 coding DNA: TGTGCCAGCAGCCCAACTAGCGGGACCTACGAGCAGTACTTC.

This clonotype came up many times. V is TRBV30 and J is TRBJ1-5; no definite D call. Germline V gives CDR1 GTSNPN, CDR2 SVGIG (reference sequence). There are 13 residues in the CDR3. V was clipped by 0 bases and J by 3 bases, with 6 bases between them. The CDR3 sequence: CAWSVRPNQPQHF. For the CDR3, the DNA is TGTGCCTGGAGTGTACGCCCCAATCAGCCCCAGCATTTT.

In its sample, this clonotype was seen a few times. The V gene is TRBV7-2, the J gene TRBJ1-2; D ambiguous. Looked up from germline, CDR1 is SGHTA and CDR2 is FQGNSA. V lost 0 bases and J lost 4, with 9 bases in between. The CDR3 sequence is 14 residues long. The CDR3 coding sequence is TGTGCCAGCAGCTTAGCGTTACCGCCCTATGGCTACACCTTC. This gives the protein CASSLALPPYGYTF. Supplemented by reference TRBV7-2 and TRBJ1-2, the full variable domain reads GAGVSQSPSNKVTEKGKDVELRCDPISGHTALYWYRQSLGQGLEFLIYFQGNSAPDKSGLPSDRFSAERTGGSVSTLTIQRTQQEDSAVYLCASSLALPPYGYTFGSGTRLTVV.

This clonotype has at least ten counts. The chain joins TRBV7-9 to TRBJ2-7, with 8 bases aligning to TRBD2. V trimming: 5 bases; J trimming: 0 bases; junction bases outside the gene matches: 9. The CDR3 is 16 residues long. Germline assignment: CDR1 SEHNR and CDR2 FQNEAQ (reference sequence). The CDR3 bases are TGTGCCAGCAGCCCCAGCTCCGGGAGGGCCTCCTACGAGCAGTACTTC. This encodes CASSPSSGRASYEQYF.

Many counts were recorded for this clonotype. This chain connects TRBV30 to TRBJ2-5, with TRBD2 matching over 12 bases. Germline CDR1 GTSNPN, CDR2 SVGIG (reference sequence). Trimming took 0 bases from V and 4 from J; bases not matched to a gene: 0. The CDR3 contains 14 residues. Written as DNA, the CDR3 is TGTGCCTGGAGTGTACTAGCGGGAGGAGAGACCCAGTACTTC. This sequence encodes CAWSVLAGGETQYF.

This clonotype has at least ten counts. The rearrangement uses TRBV28 and TRBJ1-2; unclear D gene. With 6 bases removed from V and 2 bases from J, the gap between germline ends came to 13 bases. The CDR3 is 14 amino acids. Germline loops: CDR1 MDHEN, CDR2 SYDVKM. CDR3 nucleotides: TGTGCCAGCAGCCTAGCCCCGGACAACTATGGCTACACCTTC. Protein product: CASSLAPDNYGYTF.

This clonotype was recorded many times. The rearrangement uses TRBV24-1 and TRBJ2-5; 10 nucleotides agree with TRBD2. Trimming took 2 bases from V and 0 from J; bases not matched to a gene: 5. CDR1 is KGHDR and CDR2 is SFDVKD in the germline V gene. This CDR3 spans 17 amino acids. The CDR3 nucleotides are TGTGCCACCAGTGATTATACTAGCGGGATGTACCAAGAGACCCAGTACTTC. Encoded protein: CATSDYTSGMYQETQYF.

This clonotype has at least ten counts. The CDR3 nucleotides are TGTGCCAGCAGTTTGGGGCAAACAACACACTCTGGAAACACCATATATTTT. Amino acid sequence: CASSLGQTTHSGNTIYF. The V gene is TRBV28, the J gene TRBJ1-3, with a possible D match to TRBD1 (5 bases). Trimming removed 3 bases at V and 0 bases at J, with 15 bases between. Per germline, CDR1 MDHEN and CDR2 SYDVKM. This CDR3 has 17 residues.